These 13 T cell receptor beta chains came from one sample sequenced in a study of blood T cell repertoires in COVID-19. Using immunoSEQ multiplex PCR, the repertoire was profiled, and TCRdb retains in-frame clones only, with some absent. The data hold about 50,000 clones, with under 90% observed a single time. The specimen sequenced was peripheral blood. These receptors were obtained from a man in his fifties or sixties with acute or convalescent COVID-19.

This clone was found once. This chain's CDR3 is CASSFGGGADTQYF. For the CDR3, the DNA is TGTGCCAGCAGCTTTGGCGGGGGGGCAGATACGCAGTATTTT. The chain has TRBV7-2 and TRBJ2-3; 9 bases are a match to TRBD2. Germline trimming cut 3 bases from V and 4 bases from J; bases unmatched to any gene: 2. The CDR3 is 14 amino acids. The germline V gene has CDR1 SGHTA and CDR2 FQGNSA.

V usage is TRBV6-5 and J usage is TRBJ2-7; TRBD2 might be the D (5 bases). V lost 6 bases and J 7 bases, leaving 19 bases between the germline ends. This CDR3 is 14 amino acids long. Per germline, CDR1 MNHEY and CDR2 SVGAGI. Here the CDR3 DNA reads TGTGCCAGCAGAGCTGGGGAGAACCTTTTTGAGCAGTACTTC. It encodes CASRAGENLFEQYF.

The chain couples TRBV10-2 to TRBJ1-1; 8 bases fit TRBD1. V lost 3 bases, J lost 2 bases, and 5 bases stayed unmatched. The CDR3 contains 15 residues. The germline CDR1 and CDR2 sequences are WSHSY and SAAADI. The CDR3 reads CASSDGGTGNTEAFF. The CDR3 nucleotides read TGCGCCAGCAGTGACGGGGGGACAGGTAACACTGAAGCTTTCTTT.

This clone was observed a single time. The chain links TRBV2 to TRBJ1-6; TRBD1 agrees at 8 bases. CDR3 length equals 13 residues. Looked up from germline, CDR1 is SNHLY and CDR2 is FYNNEI. Trimming took 10 bases from V and 5 from J; bases not matched to a gene: 4. As DNA, the CDR3 is TGTGCCACGGGACAGGAGAATAATTCACCCCTCCACTTT. Its protein is CATGQENNSPLHF.

This clone came up a few times. This chain connects TRBV28 to TRBJ1-1; D ambiguous. V lost 2 bases and J lost 1, with 8 bases in between. The germline gives CDR1 MDHEN, CDR2 SYDVKM. This CDR3 has 14 residues. The chain's CDR3 is CASSLVSENTEAFF. CDR3 DNA sequence: TGTGCCAGCAGTTTAGTTTCAGAGAACACTGAAGCTTTCTTT. Together with reference TRBV28 and TRBJ1-1, the CDR3 gives the full variable domain: DVKVTQSSRYLVKRTGEKVFLECVQDMDHENMFWYRQDPGLGLRLIYFSYDVKMKEKGDIPEGYSVSREKKERFSLILESASTNQTSMYLCASSLVSENTEAFFGQGTRLTVV.

The V and J genes are TRBV14 and TRBJ2-5; unclear D gene. V was pared by 1 base and J by 2 bases, with 8 bases between. The CDR3 length is 14 residues. Germline CDR1 SGHDN, CDR2 FVKESK. CDR3 amino acids: CASSQVDTQETQYF. CDR3 DNA sequence: TGTGCCAGCAGCCAAGTCGACACGCAAGAGACCCAGTACTTC.

This rearrangement joins TRBV5-1 to TRBJ2-3; 9 bases map to TRBD1. CDR3 length: 15 residues. V dropped 4 bases and J dropped 2; count of bases not matched to a gene: 5. Germline V gives CDR1 SGHRS, CDR2 YFSETQ. In DNA, the CDR3 is TGCGCCAGCAGCCTGGGACAGGGAAACACAGATACGCAGTATTTT. Its translation: CASSLGQGNTDTQYF.

This clone showed up just a few times. J is TRBJ1-4 and V is TRBV13; D not resolved. The germline CDR1 and CDR2 sequences are PRHDT and FYEKMQ (reference sequence). The CDR3 is made up of 14 amino acids. V shed 5 bases and J shed 8 bases, with 15 bases lying between them. CDR3 amino acids: CASSVPGKPEKLFF. In DNA, the CDR3 is TGTGCCAGCAGCGTCCCGGGAAAGCCCGAAAAACTGTTTTTT.

The chain recombines TRBV7-2 with TRBJ2-3; maybe TRBD2 (6 bases). Germline V lookup: CDR1 SGHTA, CDR2 FQGNSA. The CDR3 spans 14 residues. V lost 5 bases and J lost 5, with 14 bases in between. For the CDR3, the DNA is TGTGCCAGCAGCATGGACGGGACTCTAGATACGCAGTATTTT. As protein: CASSMDGTLDTQYF.

The V gene is TRBV29-1, the J gene TRBJ2-6; D not resolved. The germline V gene encodes CDR1 SQVTM and CDR2 ANQGSEA. V lost 5 bases and J lost 0, with 5 bases in between. This CDR3 has 13 amino acids. CDR3 bases: TGCAGCGTTTACTACTCTGGGGCCAACGTCCTGACTTTC. Translating gives CSVYYSGANVLTF.

The chain uses TRBV15 and TRBJ1-5; 12 bases fit TRBD1. Unmatched junction bases numbered 11, after V lost 3 bases and J lost 8 bases. Per germline, CDR1 LNHNV and CDR2 YYDKDF (reference sequence). This CDR3 region has 17 residues. The CDR3 nucleotides read TGTGCCACCAGCAGCCGGGACAGGGGGCGAGGTTCAGAGCCCCAGCATTTT. Translated, it gives CATSSRDRGRGSEPQHF.

The gene calls are TRBV19 and TRBJ1-5, with TRBD1 matching 7 bases. Germline CDR1 reads LNHDA; CDR2 reads SQIVND (reference sequence). This CDR3 region has 14 residues. Unmatched junction bases numbered 5, after V lost 7 bases and J lost 2 bases. CDR3 nucleotide sequence: TGTGCCAGTAAAAAAGGACAGGGCAATCAGCCCCAGCATTTT. It translates to CASKKGQGNQPQHF. Together with reference TRBV19 and TRBJ1-5, the CDR3 gives the full variable domain: DGGITQSPKYLFRKEGQNVTLSCEQNLNHDAMYWYRQDPGQGLRLIYYSQIVNDFQKGDIAEGYSVSREKKESFPLTVTSAQKNPTAFYLCASKKGQGNQPQHFGDGTRLSIL.

The rearrangement uses TRBV5-1 and TRBJ2-7; 11 nucleotides match TRBD2. The CDR3 contains 14 residues. The V segment lost 4 bases and the J segment 3 bases; nucleotides outside the gene matches: 3. Germline V lookup: CDR1 SGHRS, CDR2 YFSETQ. The CDR3 bases are TGCGCCAGCAGCACCGGGACTAGCGGCTACGAGCAGTACTTC. It yields the protein CASSTGTSGYEQYF.